A single sample gave rise to the 9 T cell receptor beta chains below, sequenced in a study of OX40 agonist ivuxolimab in advanced cancers. The data were produced by immunoSEQ multiplex PCR, yet TCRdb's version contains in-frame clones alone and is incomplete. Among about 95,000 clones listed, 90% to 95% were seen once. This specimen was CD4+ or CD8+ T cells sorted from blood, taken in a trial of the OX40 agonist ivuxolimab. Receptors originate from an adult with an advanced solid tumor such as melanoma, head and neck, liver or kidney cancer.

The rearrangement uses TRBV30 and TRBJ2-7, with D unclear. V was pared by 2 bases and J by 2 bases, with 13 bases between. CDR3 length: 14 residues. Germline V gene lookup returns CDR1 GTSNPN and CDR2 SVGIG (reference sequence). Here the CDR3 DNA reads TGTGCCTGGAGTCCACGTACCCTCGCCTACGAGCAGTACTTC. It is translated as CAWSPRTLAYEQYF.

The chain joins TRBV5-5 to TRBJ1-5; D perhaps matches TRBD1 (5 bases). Between the trimmed V and J ends, which lost 2 bases and 0 bases, there was a span of 12 bases. The CDR3 has 16 amino acids. Germline V gene lookup returns CDR1 SGHKS and CDR2 YYEKEE (reference sequence). The CDR3, as DNA: TGTGCCAGCAGCTTAATTCATGGGGCTAGCAATCAGCCCCAGCATTTT. This translates into CASSLIHGASNQPQHF.

The chain is built from TRBV30 and TRBJ1-3; D is ambiguous. Germline values: CDR1 GTSNPN, CDR2 SVGIG (reference sequence). V shed 3 bases and J shed 1 base, with 7 bases lying between them. This CDR3 region has 13 residues. CDR3 in amino acids: CAWRRLSGNTIYF. CDR3 bases: TGTGCCTGGAGGAGGCTTTCTGGAAACACCATATATTTT. The full variable domain, in which reference TRBV30 and TRBJ1-3 provide the parts outside the CDR3, is SQTIHQWPATLVQPVGSPLSLECTVEGTSNPNLYWYRQAAGRGLQLLFYSVGIGQISSEVPQNLSASRPQDRQFILSSKKLLLSDSGFYLCAWRRLSGNTIYFGEGSWLTVV.

This chain connects TRBV5-1 to TRBJ1-2; 8 bases fit TRBD1. V lost 4 bases to trimming and J lost 7 bases; unmatched junction nucleotides: 9. The CDR3 is made up of 14 amino acids. Germline V gene data show CDR1 as SGHRS and CDR2 as YFSETQ. The CDR3 coding sequence is TGCGCCAGCAGCCCCGGACAGGGCTCGTCTGGCTACACCTTC. Translated: CASSPGQGSSGYTF.

This clone was detected once. The rearrangement joins TRBV6-1 to TRBJ2-1, with 12 bases aligning to TRBD2. The CDR3 has 13 residues. Germline V gene sequence: CDR1 MNHNS, CDR2 SASEGT. V was clipped by 7 bases and J by 8 bases; unmatched bases: 3. Here the CDR3 reads CASIRLAGDEQFF. As DNA, the CDR3 is TGTGCCAGCATTAGACTAGCGGGAGATGAGCAGTTCTTC.

This chain links TRBV7-2 with TRBJ2-1; the match to TRBD2 covers 10 bases. The germline V gene encodes CDR1 SGHTA and CDR2 FQGNSA. The CDR3 length is 16 residues. The trim removed 0 bases at V and 6 bases at J, leaving 5 bases unmatched. The CDR3 coding sequence is TGTGCCAGCAGCTTAGCGAGCGGGAGGGCGGGCAATGAGCAGTTCTTC. Its translation: CASSLASGRAGNEQFF.

The rearrangement links TRBV2 to TRBJ1-2; the D is unclear. The ends were cut back, 8 bases at V and 4 bases at J, with 14 bases in the middle. The CDR3 runs 13 residues. CDR1 is SNHLY, CDR2 FYNNEI, per germline. CDR3 DNA: TGTGCCAGCTCGCGCGGGCCCCTCTATGGCTACACCTTC. It is translated as CASSRGPLYGYTF.

The chain carries TRBV30 and TRBJ2-5; D uncertain. CDR3 length equals 14 residues. V gave up 3 bases and J gave up 1 base, with 12 bases separating them. Germline values: CDR1 GTSNPN, CDR2 SVGIG (reference sequence). CDR3 in amino acids: CAWSPRQTQETQYF. The CDR3 nucleotides read TGTGCCTGGAGCCCAAGGCAGACCCAAGAGACCCAGTACTTC.

The chain joins TRBV28 to TRBJ1-5; D not certain. Trimming cost V 2 bases and J 7 bases, with 3 bases left between them. CDR1 is MDHEN and CDR2 is SYDVKM in the germline V gene. CDR3 length: 11 amino acids. CDR3 protein: CASSLRQPQHF. The CDR3 DNA reads TGTGCCAGCAGTTTAAGGCAGCCCCAGCATTTT.